A selection of T cell receptor beta chains follows, all from one sample in a study of T-cell memory formation after mild COVID-19. TCRdb re-derived calls from the 5' RACE reads in MiXCR, one entry per CDR3 protein. The sample has over 5,500 distinct CDR3 sequences, about 61% seen once. The sample taken for sequencing was PBMCs or a T cell subset sorted from them (not recorded which). These receptors were taken from an adult who had mild COVID-19 (a few samples of this study predate the infection). Cell type and time point are not known. CDR3s include the opening cysteine and the closing phenylalanine or tryptophan. The D gene is left open where the match is weak. Size values are once, few and many counts, or a class for expanded clones, and some rows have none.

abundance: -
j_gene: TRBJ2-7
d_gene: TRBD1
v_gene: TRBV10-3
CDR3aa: CAISPQGAPLFEQYF
CDR3nt: TGTGCCATCAGTCCACAGGGGGCCCCTTTGTTTGAGCAGTACTTC

abundance: once
j_gene: TRBJ2-1
d_gene: -
v_gene: TRBV4-2
CDR3aa: CASSRTVEQFF
CDR3nt: TGTGCCAGCAGCCGGACTGTGGAGCAGTTCTTC

abundance: medium-sized
j_gene: TRBJ2-7
d_gene: TRBD1
v_gene: TRBV18
CDR3aa: CASTSQPTGGERYEQYF
CDR3nt: TGTGCCAGCACGAGTCAACCCACAGGGGGCGAGAGATACGAGCAGTACTTC

abundance: medium-sized
j_gene: TRBJ1-4
d_gene: -
v_gene: TRBV4-1
CDR3aa: CASSPMPNEKLFF
CDR3nt: TGCGCCAGCAGCCCGATGCCTAATGAAAAACTGTTTTTT

abundance: medium-sized
j_gene: TRBJ2-5
d_gene: TRBD1
v_gene: TRBV4-3
CDR3aa: CASSQVTGVETQYF
CDR3nt: TGCGCCAGCAGCCAAGTCACAGGGGTAGAGACCCAGTACTTC

abundance: many
j_gene: TRBJ2-7
d_gene: -
v_gene: TRBV5-4
CDR3aa: CASRNRDTAYEQYF
CDR3nt: TGTGCCAGCAGGAACCGGGACACCGCCTACGAGCAGTACTTC

abundance: once
j_gene: TRBJ2-2
d_gene: -
v_gene: TRBV7-3
CDR3aa: CASSPQGDTGELFF
CDR3nt: TGTGCCAGCAGCCCACAGGGCGACACCGGGGAGCTGTTTTTT

abundance: medium-sized
j_gene: TRBJ1-2
d_gene: -
v_gene: TRBV7-9
CDR3aa: CASSSRPGNGYTF
CDR3nt: TGTGCCAGCAGCTCCCGGCCAGGGAATGGCTACACCTTC

abundance: -
j_gene: TRBJ1-2
d_gene: TRBD1
v_gene: TRBV29-1
CDR3aa: CSVGGGASYGYTF
CDR3nt: TGCAGCGTTGGAGGGGGCGCGAGTTATGGCTACACCTTC

abundance: -
j_gene: TRBJ2-1
d_gene: TRBD2
v_gene: TRBV7-3
CDR3aa: CASSLVLAGGPGYNEQFF
CDR3nt: TGTGCCAGCAGCTTAGTGCTAGCGGGGGGGCCCGGCTACAATGAGCAGTTCTTC

abundance: -
j_gene: TRBJ2-7
d_gene: -
v_gene: TRBV6-5
CDR3aa: CASSYRTGKYEQYF
CDR3nt: TGTGCCAGCAGTTATCGTACAGGGAAGTACGAGCAGTACTTC

abundance: few
j_gene: TRBJ2-7
d_gene: TRBD2
v_gene: TRBV11-2
CDR3aa: CASSLVTGTRRSYEQYF
CDR3nt: TGTGCCAGCAGCTTAGTGACCGGGACTAGACGGTCCTACGAGCAGTACTTC

abundance: medium-sized
j_gene: TRBJ2-1
d_gene: TRBD2
v_gene: TRBV7-9
CDR3aa: CASSFPFRQGLAAYNEQFF
CDR3nt: TGTGCCAGCAGCTTCCCGTTCCGACAGGGACTAGCGGCTTACAATGAGCAGTTCTTC

abundance: -
j_gene: TRBJ2-5
d_gene: TRBD2
v_gene: TRBV7-3
CDR3aa: CASSWGGSGVETQYF
CDR3nt: TGTGCCAGCAGCTGGGGCGGGAGTGGCGTGGAGACCCAGTACTTC

abundance: -
j_gene: TRBJ2-5
d_gene: TRBD1
v_gene: TRBV7-6
CDR3aa: CASSLDVRGETQYF
CDR3nt: TGTGCCAGCAGCTTAGATGTCAGGGGGGAGACCCAGTACTTC

abundance: -
j_gene: TRBJ2-3
d_gene: -
v_gene: TRBV11-2
CDR3aa: CASSFTGADTQYF
CDR3nt: TGTGCCAGCAGCTTCACGGGGGCAGATACGCAGTATTTT

abundance: -
j_gene: TRBJ2-3
d_gene: TRBD2
v_gene: TRBV7-9
CDR3aa: CASSWEGSTDTQYF
CDR3nt: TGTGCCAGCAGCTGGGAGGGAAGCACAGATACGCAGTATTTT

abundance: -
j_gene: TRBJ2-5
d_gene: -
v_gene: TRBV12-3/TRBV12-4
CDR3aa: CASTPGVETQYF
CDR3nt: TGTGCCAGCACCCCCGGTGTCGAGACCCAGTACTTC

abundance: -
j_gene: TRBJ2-2
d_gene: -
v_gene: TRBV5-1
CDR3aa: CASGPLPGVLTGELFF
CDR3nt: TGCGCCAGCGGCCCTTTACCGGGGGTCCTTACCGGGGAGCTGTTTTTT

abundance: -
j_gene: TRBJ1-2
d_gene: -
v_gene: TRBV19
CDR3aa: CASNPDRYHGYTF
CDR3nt: TGTGCCTCGAACCCCGACAGGTACCATGGCTACACCTTC

abundance: medium-sized
j_gene: TRBJ2-1
d_gene: TRBD1
v_gene: TRBV20-1
CDR3aa: CSAGQGARDEQFF
CDR3nt: TGCAGTGCTGGACAGGGGGCGCGTGATGAGCAGTTCTTC

abundance: -
j_gene: TRBJ2-3
d_gene: TRBD2
v_gene: TRBV29-1
CDR3aa: CSVDERKLRAGGVADTQYF
CDR3nt: TGCAGCGTTGATGAAAGGAAACTACGAGCGGGAGGCGTTGCAGATACGCAGTATTTT

abundance: medium-sized
j_gene: TRBJ2-2
d_gene: -
v_gene: TRBV2
CDR3aa: CASTDLDTGELFF
CDR3nt: TGTGCCAGCACCGACTTAGACACCGGGGAGCTGTTTTTT

abundance: -
j_gene: TRBJ2-7
d_gene: -
v_gene: TRBV20-1
CDR3aa: CSARDWVSAYEQYF
CDR3nt: TGCAGTGCTAGAGATTGGGTCTCGGCCTACGAGCAGTACTTC

abundance: -
j_gene: TRBJ2-5
d_gene: -
v_gene: TRBV7-8
CDR3aa: CASSSLGGSGETQYF
CDR3nt: TGTGCCAGCAGCTCCCTGGGGGGCAGCGGGGAGACCCAGTACTTC

abundance: once
j_gene: TRBJ2-2
d_gene: -
v_gene: TRBV12-3/TRBV12-4
CDR3aa: CASSWVSGYPGELFF
CDR3nt: TGTGCCAGCAGTTGGGTATCAGGGTACCCCGGGGAGCTGTTTTTT

abundance: once
j_gene: TRBJ1-2
d_gene: -
v_gene: TRBV7-2
CDR3aa: CASSLARASYGYTF
CDR3nt: TGTGCCAGCAGCTTGGCTCGGGCCTCCTATGGCTACACCTTC

abundance: -
j_gene: TRBJ1-2
d_gene: TRBD1
v_gene: TRBV4-3
CDR3aa: CASSQEHGTAVYGYTF
CDR3nt: TGCGCCAGCAGCCAGGAGCACGGGACAGCAGTCTATGGCTACACCTTC

abundance: -
j_gene: TRBJ1-2
d_gene: TRBD1
v_gene: TRBV20-1
CDR3aa: CSAETGSGYGYTF
CDR3nt: TGCAGTGCTGAGACAGGGTCGGGTTATGGCTACACCTTC

abundance: -
j_gene: TRBJ1-1
d_gene: TRBD1
v_gene: TRBV12-3/TRBV12-4
CDR3aa: CASSSGGDRGNTEAFF
CDR3nt: TGTGCCAGCAGTTCAGGGGGGGACAGGGGAAACACTGAAGCTTTCTTT

abundance: large
j_gene: TRBJ1-4
d_gene: -
v_gene: TRBV6-6
CDR3aa: CASSYSFDPGSEKLFF
CDR3nt: TGTGCCAGCAGTTACTCCTTCGACCCTGGGAGTGAAAAACTGTTTTTT

abundance: -
j_gene: TRBJ2-1
d_gene: -
v_gene: TRBV7-9
CDR3aa: CASSSANEQFF
CDR3nt: TGTGCCAGCAGCTCAGCCAATGAGCAGTTCTTC

abundance: -
j_gene: TRBJ2-2
d_gene: -
v_gene: TRBV6-5
CDR3aa: CASSYSTVTGELFF
CDR3nt: TGTGCCAGCAGTTACTCGACGGTCACCGGGGAGCTGTTTTTT

abundance: medium-sized
j_gene: TRBJ1-2
d_gene: -
v_gene: TRBV4-3
CDR3aa: CASSQDLAAGEGGYTF
CDR3nt: TGCGCCAGCAGCCAAGATCTTGCGGCAGGGGAAGGTGGCTACACCTTC

abundance: few
j_gene: TRBJ2-7
d_gene: TRBD1
v_gene: TRBV7-8
CDR3aa: CASSPGTADEQYF
CDR3nt: TGTGCCAGCAGCCCCGGGACAGCCGACGAGCAGTACTTC

abundance: -
j_gene: TRBJ2-1
d_gene: -
v_gene: TRBV6-5
CDR3aa: CASRRAWPGVEQFF
CDR3nt: TGTGCCAGCAGGCGAGCATGGCCCGGGGTTGAGCAGTTCTTC

abundance: -
j_gene: TRBJ2-3
d_gene: -
v_gene: TRBV12-3/TRBV12-4
CDR3aa: CASSYSPFGTDTQYF
CDR3nt: TGTGCCAGCAGTTATAGCCCCTTCGGTACAGATACGCAGTATTTT

abundance: -
j_gene: TRBJ2-3
d_gene: -
v_gene: TRBV24-1
CDR3aa: CATSGSTDTQYF
CDR3nt: TGTGCCACCAGTGGGAGCACAGATACGCAGTATTTT

abundance: many
j_gene: TRBJ1-1
d_gene: -
v_gene: TRBV28
CDR3aa: CASLLGAFF
CDR3nt: TGTGCCAGCCTCTTGGGGGCTTTCTTT

abundance: -
j_gene: TRBJ2-7
d_gene: -
v_gene: TRBV29-1
CDR3aa: CSVEDYGARYF
CDR3nt: TGCAGCGTTGAAGATTATGGGGCTCGGTACTTC

abundance: once
j_gene: TRBJ2-2
d_gene: TRBD1
v_gene: TRBV28
CDR3aa: CATLPGDRDTGELFF
CDR3nt: TGTGCCACCCTTCCCGGTGACAGGGACACCGGGGAGCTGTTTTTT

abundance: -
j_gene: TRBJ1-2
d_gene: -
v_gene: TRBV5-1
CDR3aa: CASSLGSLHTF
CDR3nt: TGCGCCAGCAGCTTGGGCAGCCTACACACCTTC

abundance: once
j_gene: TRBJ2-1
d_gene: -
v_gene: TRBV20-1
CDR3aa: CSARSGRGRNNEQFF
CDR3nt: TGCAGTGCTAGATCCGGAAGGGGCAGGAACAATGAGCAGTTCTTC

abundance: -
j_gene: TRBJ2-2
d_gene: TRBD1
v_gene: TRBV5-1
CDR3aa: CASSLAGTDTGELFF
CDR3nt: TGCGCCAGCAGCTTGGCCGGGACAGACACCGGGGAGCTGTTTTTT

abundance: -
j_gene: TRBJ2-7
d_gene: TRBD1
v_gene: TRBV11-1
CDR3aa: CASSSGQLSPYEQYF
CDR3nt: TGTGCCAGCAGCTCGGGACAGCTCTCTCCCTACGAGCAGTACTTC

abundance: -
j_gene: TRBJ1-2
d_gene: -
v_gene: TRBV7-9
CDR3aa: CASSARTDYGYTF
CDR3nt: TGTGCCAGCAGCGCCCGGACGGACTATGGCTACACCTTC

abundance: -
j_gene: TRBJ1-5
d_gene: -
v_gene: TRBV6-5
CDR3aa: CASSAGGYSNQPQHF
CDR3nt: TGTGCCAGCAGCGCCGGGGGGTACTCAAATCAGCCCCAGCATTTT

abundance: -
j_gene: TRBJ1-6
d_gene: -
v_gene: TRBV5-1
CDR3aa: CASSLDRSSYNSPIHF
CDR3nt: TGCGCCAGCAGCTTGGATAGGAGCTCCTATAATTCACCCATCCACTTT

abundance: -
j_gene: TRBJ2-1
d_gene: -
v_gene: TRBV6-6
CDR3aa: CASSYLPGTNNEQFF
CDR3nt: TGTGCCAGCAGTTACCTGCCCGGGACAAACAATGAGCAGTTCTTC

abundance: medium-sized
j_gene: TRBJ1-1
d_gene: -
v_gene: TRBV4-1
CDR3aa: CASSHGDWNEAFF
CDR3nt: TGCGCCAGCAGCCACGGAGACTGGAATGAAGCTTTCTTT

abundance: medium-sized
j_gene: TRBJ1-1
d_gene: -
v_gene: TRBV25-1
CDR3aa: CASSDRNTEAFF
CDR3nt: TGTGCCAGCTCAGACAGGAACACTGAAGCTTTCTTT

abundance: many
j_gene: TRBJ2-3
d_gene: -
v_gene: TRBV25-1
CDR3aa: CASTSGAGTDTQYF
CDR3nt: TGTGCCAGCACATCAGGGGCTGGCACAGATACGCAGTATTTT